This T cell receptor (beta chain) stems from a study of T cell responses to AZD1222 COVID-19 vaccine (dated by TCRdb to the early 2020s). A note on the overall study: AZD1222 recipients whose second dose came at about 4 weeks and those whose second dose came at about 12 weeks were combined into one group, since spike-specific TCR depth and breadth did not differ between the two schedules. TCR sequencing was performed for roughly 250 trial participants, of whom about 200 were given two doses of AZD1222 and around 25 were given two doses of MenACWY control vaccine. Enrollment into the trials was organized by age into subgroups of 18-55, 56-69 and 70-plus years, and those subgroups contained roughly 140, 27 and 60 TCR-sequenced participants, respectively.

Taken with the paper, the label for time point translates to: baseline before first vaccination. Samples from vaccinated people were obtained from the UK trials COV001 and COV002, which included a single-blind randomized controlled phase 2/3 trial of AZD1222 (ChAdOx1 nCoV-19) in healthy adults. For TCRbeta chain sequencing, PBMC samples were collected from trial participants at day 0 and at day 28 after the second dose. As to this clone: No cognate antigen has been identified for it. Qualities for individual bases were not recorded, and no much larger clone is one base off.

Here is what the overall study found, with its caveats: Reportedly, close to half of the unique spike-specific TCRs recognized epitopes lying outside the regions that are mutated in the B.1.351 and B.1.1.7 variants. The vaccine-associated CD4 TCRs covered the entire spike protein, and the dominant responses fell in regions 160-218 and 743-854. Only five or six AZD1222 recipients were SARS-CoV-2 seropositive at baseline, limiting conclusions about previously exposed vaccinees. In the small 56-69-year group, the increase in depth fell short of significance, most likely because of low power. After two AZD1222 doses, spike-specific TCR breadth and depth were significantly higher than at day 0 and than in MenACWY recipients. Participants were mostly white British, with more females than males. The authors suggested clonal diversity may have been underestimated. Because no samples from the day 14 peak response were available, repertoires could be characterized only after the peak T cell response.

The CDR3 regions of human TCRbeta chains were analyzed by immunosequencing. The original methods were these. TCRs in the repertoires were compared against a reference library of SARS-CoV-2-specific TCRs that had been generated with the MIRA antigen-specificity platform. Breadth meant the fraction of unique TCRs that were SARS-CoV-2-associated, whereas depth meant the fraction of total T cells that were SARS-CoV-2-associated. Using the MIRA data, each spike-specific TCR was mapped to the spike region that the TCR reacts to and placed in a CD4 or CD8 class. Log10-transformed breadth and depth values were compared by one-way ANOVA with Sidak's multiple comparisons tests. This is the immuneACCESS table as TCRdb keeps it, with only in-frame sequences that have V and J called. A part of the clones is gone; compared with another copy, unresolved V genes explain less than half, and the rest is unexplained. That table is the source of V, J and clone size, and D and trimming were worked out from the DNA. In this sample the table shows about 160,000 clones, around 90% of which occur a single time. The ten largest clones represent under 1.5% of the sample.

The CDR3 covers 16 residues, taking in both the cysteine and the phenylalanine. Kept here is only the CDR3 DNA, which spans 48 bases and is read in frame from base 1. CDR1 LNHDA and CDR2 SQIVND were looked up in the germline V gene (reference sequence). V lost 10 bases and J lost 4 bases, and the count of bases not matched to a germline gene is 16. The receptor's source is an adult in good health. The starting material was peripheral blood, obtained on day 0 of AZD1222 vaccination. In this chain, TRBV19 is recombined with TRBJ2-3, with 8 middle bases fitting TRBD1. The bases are TGTGCCACCCTTCCCCGCGACAGGGGAAATCCAGATACGCAGTATTTT. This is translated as CATLPRDRGNPDTQYF.